This is a list of T cell receptor beta chains from one sample in a study of response to subunit inactivated influenza vaccine. TCRdb independently ran MiXCR on the RT-PCR reads; one entry per CDR3 protein. The profile covers 430,000 or so distinct CDR3 sequences, with around 9.9% appearing a single time and more than 10% taken by the ten largest. The sequencing here drew on PBMCs from blood, taken roughly 6 weeks after vaccination. These receptors originate from a man aged 50-60 years who received an inactivated influenza vaccine. CDR3s include the opening cysteine and the closing phenylalanine or tryptophan. A D gene is named only where the DNA matches it firmly. Only some rows state a clone size, as once, few, many or a class for expanded clones.

J,length,V,D,size,DNA,CDR3
TRBJ2-1,12,TRBV4-3,NA,few,TGCGCCAGCAGCCCCATCCGGGGGGAGCAGTTCTTC,CASSPIRGEQFF
TRBJ1-5,12,TRBV6-1,NA,NA,TGTGCCAGCAGTGAGTTGAATCAGCCCCAGCATTTT,CASSELNQPQHF
TRBJ1-2,13,TRBV20-1,NA,many,TGCAGTGCTAGGCTTACAGAATACTATGGCTACACCTTC,CSARLTEYYGYTF
TRBJ2-5,15,TRBV12-3/TRBV12-4,NA,many,TGTGCCAGCAGTTCCGCCTCTAGCGTGAAAGAGACCCAGTACTTC,CASSSASSVKETQYF
TRBJ2-2,12,TRBV5-1,NA,NA,TGCGCCAGCAGCGACCCCACCGGGGAGCTGTTTTTT,CASSDPTGELFF
TRBJ1-6,13,TRBV7-2,NA,NA,TGTGCCAGCAGCCCCATCTATAATTCACCCCTCCACTTT,CASSPIYNSPLHF
TRBJ2-4,18,TRBV6-1,TRBD2,NA,TGTGCCAGCAGTCGGGAAAATCGGACTAGCATTGGCAAAAACATTCAGTACTTC,CASSRENRTSIGKNIQYF
TRBJ2-5,15,TRBV20-1,NA,many,TGCAGTGCTAGAGAAAGGGGGTCGTACCAAGAGACCCAGTACTTC,CSARERGSYQETQYF
TRBJ2-3,13,TRBV29-1,NA,many,TGCAGCGTTGAAGGCTGGGGCGCAGATACGCAGTATTTT,CSVEGWGADTQYF
TRBJ1-1,14,TRBV12-3/TRBV12-4,NA,many,TGTGCCAGCAGCAAAATTGACGGGGGGACTGAAGCTTTCTTT,CASSKIDGGTEAFF
TRBJ2-5,15,TRBV27,TRBD2,NA,TGTGCCAGCAGACCCCTAGCGGGGGGGCCTCCGACCCAGTACTTC,CASRPLAGGPPTQYF
TRBJ1-2,16,TRBV28,NA,NA,TGTGCCAGCAGCCCACAGGGAGCCCCCTTTAACTATGGCTACACCTTC,CASSPQGAPFNYGYTF
TRBJ2-7,13,TRBV7-2,NA,NA,TGTGCCAGCAGCTTAAGTAAATTGTACGAGCAGTACTTC,CASSLSKLYEQYF
TRBJ2-3,21,TRBV6-2/TRBV6-3,TRBD2,many,TGTGCCAGCAGTCCCCGAGGGGTGACTAGCGGGAGGGCCGGACGCACAGATACGCAGTATTTT,CASSPRGVTSGRAGRTDTQYF
TRBJ1-1,17,TRBV7-9,TRBD1,NA,TGTGCCAGCAGCGTCGTCCGGGCGGCCACAGGGGACACTGAAGCTTTCTTT,CASSVVRAATGDTEAFF
TRBJ1-4,15,TRBV20-1,TRBD1,NA,TGCAGTGCTAGACTCAGGGGGCTCGGTAATGAAAAACTGTTTTTT,CSARLRGLGNEKLFF
TRBJ2-2,13,TRBV30,NA,few,TGTGCCTGGAGTTTCCAGGGCACCGGGGAGCTGTTTTTT,CAWSFQGTGELFF
TRBJ2-1,14,TRBV20-1,TRBD2,few,TGCACCCCCCTAGCGGGAGGAACTTACAATGAGCAGTTCTTC,CTPLAGGTYNEQFF
TRBJ2-3,20,TRBV21-1,NA,many,TGTGCCAGCAGCATAAGAAGCGGCCTTAGACTAGCGGGGGTTCTTGATACGCAGTATTTT,CASSIRSGLRLAGVLDTQYF
TRBJ2-1,14,TRBV12-3/TRBV12-4,NA,many,TGTGCCAGCAGTTTACGGGGGAGCGACAATGAGCAGTTCTTC,CASSLRGSDNEQFF
TRBJ1-1,13,TRBV7-2,NA,few,TGTGCCAGCAGCTACGCGGGGGTAACTGAAGCTTTCTTT,CASSYAGVTEAFF
TRBJ2-7,14,TRBV5-1,NA,many,TGCGCCAGCAGCTTGGCTCCAGGGAACTACGAGCAGTACTTC,CASSLAPGNYEQYF
TRBJ2-2,15,TRBV11-2,NA,NA,TGTGCCAGCAGCCCGGCCCAGCGGGCCCTTGGGGAGCTGTTTTTT,CASSPAQRALGELFF
TRBJ2-3,16,TRBV9,NA,few,TGTGCCAGCAGCGTAGAGGGCGGGACGATCACAGATACGCAGTATTTT,CASSVEGGTITDTQYF
TRBJ2-7,15,TRBV6-2/TRBV6-3,TRBD1,NA,TGTGCCAGCAGTTACGAGACAGGGCGGACCTACGAGCAGTACTTC,CASSYETGRTYEQYF
TRBJ1-6,15,TRBV20-1,NA,many,TGCAGTGCTAGGGGGGAAGGATCCTATAATTCACCCCTCCACTTT,CSARGEGSYNSPLHF
TRBJ2-7,15,TRBV5-6,TRBD1,many,TGTGCCAGCAGCTCCTGGGGGACAGGGTTCAACGAGCAGTACTTC,CASSSWGTGFNEQYF
TRBJ2-7,15,TRBV4-3,TRBD2,NA,TGCGCCAGCAGCCACCGTAGCGGGAGTGCCTACGAGCAGTACTTC,CASSHRSGSAYEQYF
TRBJ2-7,16,TRBV2,TRBD2,NA,TGTGCCAGCAGTGAAGGGCCTAGCGGGAGTATCTACGAGCAGTACTTC,CASSEGPSGSIYEQYF
TRBJ1-1,14,TRBV28,NA,few,TGTGCCAGCGTAGCCTCCTACCCGAACACTGAAGCTTTCTTT,CASVASYPNTEAFF
TRBJ2-5,13,TRBV5-1,TRBD1,few,TGCGCCAGCTCCACAGGGGGATGGGAGACCCAGTACTTC,CASSTGGWETQYF
TRBJ1-4,13,TRBV20-1,NA,many,TGCAGTGCCACGACAGCTACCAATGAAAAACTGTTTTTT,CSATTATNEKLFF
TRBJ2-1,15,TRBV7-6,TRBD2,many,TGTGCCAGCAGCCAACTAGCGGTTTCCTACAATGAGCAGTTCTTC,CASSQLAVSYNEQFF
TRBJ1-3,14,TRBV21-1,NA,NA,TGTGCCAGCAGTCAGGCAGAGTCTGGAAACACCATATATTTT,CASSQAESGNTIYF
TRBJ2-7,16,TRBV10-3,TRBD1,NA,TGTGCCATCAGTGAACCCGGGACAGGGGGTCGGTACGAGCAGTACTTC,CAISEPGTGGRYEQYF
TRBJ1-2,17,TRBV7-9,NA,few,TGTGCCAGCAGCTTGACCGCAGGTCTAGGGGTAGAATATGGCTACACCTTC,CASSLTAGLGVEYGYTF
TRBJ1-2,11,TRBV5-1,NA,few,TGCGCCAGCAGCTTCGGACTGTTCTACACCTTC,CASSFGLFYTF
TRBJ1-1,14,TRBV12-3/TRBV12-4,NA,NA,TGTGCCAGCAGTGGACTAGTCATGAACACTGAAGCTTTCTTT,CASSGLVMNTEAFF
TRBJ1-5,13,TRBV12-3/TRBV12-4,TRBD1,NA,TGTGCCAGCCGACAGGGGATGAATCAGCCCCAGCATTTT,CASRQGMNQPQHF
TRBJ2-2,22,TRBV25-1,TRBD1,NA,TGTGCCAGCAGTGAATCCCGACAGGGTTCCTTCTTGTTGGAATCGAACACCGGGGAGCTGTTTTTT,CASSESRQGSFLLESNTGELFF
TRBJ1-5,15,TRBV10-3,NA,NA,TGTGCCATCAGTGGTAGTGGGTATAGCAATCAGCCCCAGCATTTT,CAISGSGYSNQPQHF
TRBJ2-5,15,TRBV7-9,NA,few,TGTGCCAGCAGTCAAGGACGGGCCTACCAAGAGACCCAGTACTTC,CASSQGRAYQETQYF
TRBJ2-5,16,TRBV24-1,TRBD1,many,TGTGCCACCAGTGACCAGGGACAGGGCTACCAAGAGACCCAGTACTTC,CATSDQGQGYQETQYF
TRBJ1-4,15,TRBV6-5,NA,few,TGTGCCAGCAGTTACTCGAATTCAGGGAATGAAAAACTGTTTTTT,CASSYSNSGNEKLFF
TRBJ2-3,15,TRBV11-2,TRBD2,few,TGTGCCAGCAGCCCATTATTTAGCGGGACAGATACGCAGTATTTT,CASSPLFSGTDTQYF
TRBJ1-5,17,TRBV6-4,NA,few,TGTGCCAGCAGCGTGCCGGGACCAGGTCTAGCCAATCAGCCCCAGCATTTT,CASSVPGPGLANQPQHF
TRBJ1-1,14,TRBV5-1,NA,few,TGCGCCAGCAGCGGGGAGTGGGGGAACACTGAAGCTTTCTTT,CASSGEWGNTEAFF
TRBJ2-5,11,TRBV6-5,NA,NA,TGTGCCAGCAGGACTAATCGCGTTTGGTACTTC,CASRTNRVWYF
TRBJ2-2,15,TRBV28,NA,few,TGTGCCAGCAGTGCCCCGTGGCCCCAGGCAGGGGAGCTGTTTTTT,CASSAPWPQAGELFF
TRBJ2-2,15,TRBV7-2,NA,many,TGTGCCAGCAGCTTAGCACTAGCGAACACCGGGGAGCTGTTTTTT,CASSLALANTGELFF
TRBJ2-1,14,TRBV29-1,NA,few,TGCAGCGTTTGGGGTAGCGACTTATACAATGAGCAGTTCTTC,CSVWGSDLYNEQFF
TRBJ2-7,11,TRBV20-1,TRBD1,many,TGCAGGGGGGACAGGGGTAAAGAGCAGTACTTC,CRGDRGKEQYF
TRBJ1-4,14,TRBV7-2,NA,few,TGTGCCAGCAGTCTAGGGGCCCCACAAAAAAAACTGTTTTTT,CASSLGAPQKKLFF
TRBJ2-7,14,TRBV10-3,TRBD1,NA,TGTGCCATCAGTGGGGGGGACAGGGGTTTCGAGCAGTACTTC,CAISGGDRGFEQYF
TRBJ2-7,13,TRBV6-1,TRBD1,NA,TGTGCCAGCACTAGGGGACAGGGCTACGAGCAGTACTTC,CASTRGQGYEQYF
TRBJ2-1,16,TRBV5-1,NA,NA,TGCGCCAGCAGCTTGGTCGCGTCGAGCTCCTACAATGAGCAGTTCTTC,CASSLVASSSYNEQFF